This T cell receptor beta chain was recovered during a study of T cell responses to AZD1222 COVID-19 vaccine. Notes on the study in general: Rises in breadth and depth of Spike-specific TCRs came after two AZD1222 doses.

Sequencing used immunoSEQ multiplex PCR; TCRdb keeps in-frame clones, though not all of them. The table has 130,000 or so clones, 94% seen once. This clone showed up just once. Its specificity is unknown. The germline gives CDR1 GTSNPN, CDR2 SVGIG (reference sequence). The V and J ends lost 2 bases and 2 bases respectively, with 7 bases between them. This CDR3 has 12 amino acids. The sequencing here drew on peripheral blood, taken on day 0 of AZD1222 vaccination. This receptor was obtained from an adult in good health. The chain is built from TRBV30 and TRBJ2-7; possible D gene TRBD2, 5 bases. This CDR3 reads CAWSRGTYEQYF. The CDR3 nucleotides read TGTGCCTGGAGTCGGGGAACCTACGAGCAGTACTTC.